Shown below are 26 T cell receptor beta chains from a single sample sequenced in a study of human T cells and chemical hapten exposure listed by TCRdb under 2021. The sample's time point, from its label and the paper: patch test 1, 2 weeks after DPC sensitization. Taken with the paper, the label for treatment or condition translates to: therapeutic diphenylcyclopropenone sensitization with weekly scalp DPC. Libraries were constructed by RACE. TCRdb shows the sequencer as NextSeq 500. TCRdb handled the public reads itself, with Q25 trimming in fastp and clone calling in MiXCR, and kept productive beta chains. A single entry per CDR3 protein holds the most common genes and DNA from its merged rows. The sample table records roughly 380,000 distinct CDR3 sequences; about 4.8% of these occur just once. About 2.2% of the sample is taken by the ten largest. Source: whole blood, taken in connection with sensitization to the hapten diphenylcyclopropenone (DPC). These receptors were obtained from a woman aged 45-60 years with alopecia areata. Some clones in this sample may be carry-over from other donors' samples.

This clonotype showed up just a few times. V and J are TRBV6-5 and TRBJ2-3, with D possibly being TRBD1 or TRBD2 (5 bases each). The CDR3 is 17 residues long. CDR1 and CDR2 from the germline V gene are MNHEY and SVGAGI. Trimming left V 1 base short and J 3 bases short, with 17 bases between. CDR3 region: CASSYFPSPGGTDTQYF. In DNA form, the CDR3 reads TGTGCCAGCAGTTACTTTCCCTCACCTGGGGGAACAGATACGCAGTATTTT.

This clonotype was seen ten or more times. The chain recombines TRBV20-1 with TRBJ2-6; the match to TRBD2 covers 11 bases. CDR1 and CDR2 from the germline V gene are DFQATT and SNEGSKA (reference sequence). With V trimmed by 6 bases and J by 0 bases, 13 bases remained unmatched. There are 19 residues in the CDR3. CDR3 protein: CSAPGGASGGRSGANVLTF. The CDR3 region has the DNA TGCAGTGCCCCGGGTGGAGCTAGCGGGGGGCGCTCTGGGGCCAACGTCCTGACTTTC.

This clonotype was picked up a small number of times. The CDR3 DNA reads as TGTGCCAGCAGCACTACAGGGGGTACTCACCCCTCTGGAAACACCATATATTTT. Protein product: CASSTTGGTHPSGNTIYF. The rearrangement links TRBV11-2 to TRBJ1-3; the match to TRBD1 covers 8 bases. The J segment lost 0 bases and the V segment lost 5 bases, leaving 12 bases of the junction unmatched. The length of the CDR3 is 18 residues. In germline, CDR1 is SGHAT, CDR2 FQNNGV.

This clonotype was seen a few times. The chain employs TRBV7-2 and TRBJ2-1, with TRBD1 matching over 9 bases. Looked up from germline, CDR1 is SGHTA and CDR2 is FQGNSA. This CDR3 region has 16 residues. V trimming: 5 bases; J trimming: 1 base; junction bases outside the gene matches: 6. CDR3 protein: CASSPGTGTSYNEQFF. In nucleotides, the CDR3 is TGTGCCAGCAGCCCCGGGACAGGGACTTCCTACAATGAGCAGTTCTTC.

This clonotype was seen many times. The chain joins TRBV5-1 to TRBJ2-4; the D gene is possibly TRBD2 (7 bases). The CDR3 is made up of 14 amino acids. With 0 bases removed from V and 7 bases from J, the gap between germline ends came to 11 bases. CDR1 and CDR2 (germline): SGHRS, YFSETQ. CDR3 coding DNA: TGCGCCAGCAGCTTGGACAGGGAGGGGAACATTCAGTACTTC. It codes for CASSLDREGNIQYF.

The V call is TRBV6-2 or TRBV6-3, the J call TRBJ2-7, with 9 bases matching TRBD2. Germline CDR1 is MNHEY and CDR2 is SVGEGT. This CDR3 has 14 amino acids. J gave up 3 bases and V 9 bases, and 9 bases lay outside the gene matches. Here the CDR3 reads CASFPGGRGYEQYF. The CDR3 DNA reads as TGTGCCAGTTTCCCCGGCGGGAGGGGCTACGAGCAGTACTTC.

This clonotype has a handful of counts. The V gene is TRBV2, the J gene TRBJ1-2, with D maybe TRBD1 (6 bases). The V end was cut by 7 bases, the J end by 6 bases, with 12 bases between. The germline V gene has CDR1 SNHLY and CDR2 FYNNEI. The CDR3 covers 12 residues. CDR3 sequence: CASIDRLDGYTF. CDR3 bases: TGTGCCAGCATAGACAGGCTGGATGGCTACACCTTC.

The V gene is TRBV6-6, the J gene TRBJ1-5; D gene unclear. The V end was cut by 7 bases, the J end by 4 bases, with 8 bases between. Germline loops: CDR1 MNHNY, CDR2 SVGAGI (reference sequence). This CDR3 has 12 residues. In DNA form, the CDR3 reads TGTGCCAGCAACAAACGGAATCAGCCCCAGCATTTT. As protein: CASNKRNQPQHF.

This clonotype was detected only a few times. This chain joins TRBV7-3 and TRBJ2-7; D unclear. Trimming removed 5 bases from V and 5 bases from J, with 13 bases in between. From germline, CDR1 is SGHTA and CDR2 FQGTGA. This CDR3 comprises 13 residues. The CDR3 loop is CASSDRLKDEQYF. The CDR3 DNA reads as TGTGCCAGCAGCGATAGGTTAAAGGACGAGCAGTACTTC. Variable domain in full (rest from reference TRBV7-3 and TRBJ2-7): GAGVSQTPSNKVTEKGKYVELRCDPISGHTALYWYRQSLGQGPEFLIYFQGTGAADDSGLPNDRFFAVRPEGSVSTLKIQRTERGDSAVYLCASSDRLKDEQYFGPGTRLTVT.

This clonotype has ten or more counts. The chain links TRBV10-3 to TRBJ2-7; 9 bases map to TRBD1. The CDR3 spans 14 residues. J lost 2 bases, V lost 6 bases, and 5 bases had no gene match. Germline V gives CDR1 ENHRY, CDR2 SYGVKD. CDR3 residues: CAIRLGQGTYEQYF. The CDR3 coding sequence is TGTGCCATCAGGCTCGGACAGGGGACCTACGAGCAGTACTTC.

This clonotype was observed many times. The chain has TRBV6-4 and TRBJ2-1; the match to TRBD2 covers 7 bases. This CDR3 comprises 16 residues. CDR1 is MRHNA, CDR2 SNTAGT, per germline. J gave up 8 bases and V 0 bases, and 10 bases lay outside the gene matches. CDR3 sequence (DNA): TGTGCCAGCAGTGACTCGGGTGCGGGAGTAAGTGATGAGCAGTTCTTC. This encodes CASSDSGAGVSDEQFF.

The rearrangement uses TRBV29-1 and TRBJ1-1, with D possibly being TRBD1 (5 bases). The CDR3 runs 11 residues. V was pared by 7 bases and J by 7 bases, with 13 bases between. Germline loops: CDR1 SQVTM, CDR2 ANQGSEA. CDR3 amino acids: CSALAGFEAFF. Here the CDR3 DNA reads TGCAGCGCTCTGGCAGGGTTTGAAGCTTTCTTT.

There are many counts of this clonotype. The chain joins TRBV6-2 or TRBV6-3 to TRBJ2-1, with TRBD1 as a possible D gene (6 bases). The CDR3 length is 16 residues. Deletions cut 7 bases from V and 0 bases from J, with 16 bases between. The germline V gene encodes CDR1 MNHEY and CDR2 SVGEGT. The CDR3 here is CASIRTVGSSYNEQFF. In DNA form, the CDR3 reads TGTGCCAGCATCCGGACAGTGGGCAGCTCCTACAATGAGCAGTTCTTC.

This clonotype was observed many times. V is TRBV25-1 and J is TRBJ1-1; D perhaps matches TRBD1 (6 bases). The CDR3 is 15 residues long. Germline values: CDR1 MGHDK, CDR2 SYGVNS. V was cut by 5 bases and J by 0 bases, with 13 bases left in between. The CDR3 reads CASSNNRGMNTEAFF. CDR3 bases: TGTGCCAGCAGTAACAATAGGGGGATGAACACTGAAGCTTTCTTT.

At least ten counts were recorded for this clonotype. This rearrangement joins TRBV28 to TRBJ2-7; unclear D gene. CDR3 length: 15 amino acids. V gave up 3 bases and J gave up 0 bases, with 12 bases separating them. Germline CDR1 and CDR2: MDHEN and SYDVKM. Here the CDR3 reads CASSFSILSSYEQYF. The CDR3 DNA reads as TGTGCCAGCAGTTTTAGCATTCTTAGCTCCTACGAGCAGTACTTC.

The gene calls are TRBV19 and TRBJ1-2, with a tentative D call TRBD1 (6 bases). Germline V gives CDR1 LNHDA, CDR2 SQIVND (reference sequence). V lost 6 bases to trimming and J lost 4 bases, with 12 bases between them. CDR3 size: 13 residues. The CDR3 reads CASSTRTAYGYTF. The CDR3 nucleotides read TGTGCCAGTAGCACTCGGACAGCCTATGGCTACACCTTC.

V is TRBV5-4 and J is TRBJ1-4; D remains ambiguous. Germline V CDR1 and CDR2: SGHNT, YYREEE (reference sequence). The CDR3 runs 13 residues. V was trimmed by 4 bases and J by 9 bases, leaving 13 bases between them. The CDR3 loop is CASSVAGMQKLFF. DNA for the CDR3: TGTGCCAGCAGCGTGGCGGGGATGCAAAAACTGTTTTTT.

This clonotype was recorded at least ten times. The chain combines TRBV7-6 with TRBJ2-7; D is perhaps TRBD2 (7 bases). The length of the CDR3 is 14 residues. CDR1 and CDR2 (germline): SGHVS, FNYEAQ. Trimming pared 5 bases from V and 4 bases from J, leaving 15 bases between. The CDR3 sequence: CASSPGGGGYEQYF. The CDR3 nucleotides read TGTGCCAGCAGCCCGGGGGGCGGGGGTTACGAGCAGTACTTC.

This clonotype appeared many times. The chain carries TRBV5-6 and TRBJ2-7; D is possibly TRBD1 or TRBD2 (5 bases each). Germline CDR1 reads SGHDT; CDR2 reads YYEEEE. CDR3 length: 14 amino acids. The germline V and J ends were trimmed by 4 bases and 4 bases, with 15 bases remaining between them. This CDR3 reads CASSRGRSAYEQYF. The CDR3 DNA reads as TGTGCCAGCAGCCGGGGACGGAGTGCTTACGAGCAGTACTTC. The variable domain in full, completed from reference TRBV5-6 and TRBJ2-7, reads DAGVTQSPTHLIKTRGQQVTLRCSPKSGHDTVSWYQQALGQGPQFIFQYYEEEERQRGNFPDRFSGHQFPNYSSELNVNALLLGDSALYLCASSRGRSAYEQYFGPGTRLTVT.

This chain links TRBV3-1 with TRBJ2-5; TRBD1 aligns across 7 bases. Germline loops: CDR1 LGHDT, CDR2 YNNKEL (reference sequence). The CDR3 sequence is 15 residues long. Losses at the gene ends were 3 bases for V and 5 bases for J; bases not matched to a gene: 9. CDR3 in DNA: TGTGCCAGCAGCCAGGGACAGACGTCCTGGGAGACCCAGTACTTC. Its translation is CASSQGQTSWETQYF.

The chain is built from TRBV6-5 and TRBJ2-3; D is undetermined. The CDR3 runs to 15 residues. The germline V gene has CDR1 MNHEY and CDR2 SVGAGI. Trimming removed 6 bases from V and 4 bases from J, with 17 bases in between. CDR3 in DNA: TGTGCCAGCAGCCTAACAGACTCTGTAGCAGATACGCAGTATTTT. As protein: CASSLTDSVADTQYF.

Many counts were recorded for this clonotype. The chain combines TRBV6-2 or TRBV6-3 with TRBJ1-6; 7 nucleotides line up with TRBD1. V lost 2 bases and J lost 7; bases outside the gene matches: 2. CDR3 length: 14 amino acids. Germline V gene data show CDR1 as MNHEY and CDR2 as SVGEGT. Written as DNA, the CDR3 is TGTGCCAGCAGTTACCCACAGGGGAATTCACCCCTCCACTTT. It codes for CASSYPQGNSPLHF.

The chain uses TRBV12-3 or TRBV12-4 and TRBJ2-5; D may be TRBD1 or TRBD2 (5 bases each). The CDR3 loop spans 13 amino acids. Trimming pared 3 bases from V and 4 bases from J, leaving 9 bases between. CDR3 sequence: CASSLGTPETQYF. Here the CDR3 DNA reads TGTGCCAGCAGTTTGGGGACCCCAGAGACCCAGTACTTC.

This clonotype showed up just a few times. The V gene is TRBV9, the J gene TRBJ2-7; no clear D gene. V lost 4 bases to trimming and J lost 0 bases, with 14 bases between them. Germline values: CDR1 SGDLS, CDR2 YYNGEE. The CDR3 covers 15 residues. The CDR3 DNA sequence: TGTGCCAGCAGCACCAGCCCTGACGCCTCCTACGAGCAGTACTTC. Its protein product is CASSTSPDASYEQYF.

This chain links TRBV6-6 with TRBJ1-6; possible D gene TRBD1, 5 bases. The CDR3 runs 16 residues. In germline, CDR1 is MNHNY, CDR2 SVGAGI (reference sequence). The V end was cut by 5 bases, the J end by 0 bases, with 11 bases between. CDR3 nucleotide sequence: TGTGCCAGCAGTCCTTTCGGGGCCTCCTATAATTCACCCCTCCACTTT. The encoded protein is CASSPFGASYNSPLHF.

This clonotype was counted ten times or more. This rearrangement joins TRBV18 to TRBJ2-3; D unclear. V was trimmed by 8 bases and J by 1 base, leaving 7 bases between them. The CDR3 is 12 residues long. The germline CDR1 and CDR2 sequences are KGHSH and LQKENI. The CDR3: CASESGTDTQYF. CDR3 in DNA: TGTGCCAGCGAATCAGGCACAGATACGCAGTATTTT.